Below are 18 T cell receptor beta chains sequenced from a single sample in a study of blood T cell repertoires in COVID-19. Method: immunoSEQ multiplex PCR; TCRdb's copy keeps in-frame clones and lacks some. The data show more than 150,000 clones, under 85% seen once. The sample was peripheral blood. All receptors derive from a human donor in a cohort sampled during active COVID-19.

This chain uses TRBV19 with TRBJ1-5; D gene ambiguous. Trimming removed 0 bases from V and 6 bases from J, with 15 bases in between. The CDR3 contains 16 residues. Germline values: CDR1 LNHDA, CDR2 SQIVND (reference sequence). The CDR3: CASSIDLGGWFQPQHF. Here the CDR3 DNA reads TGTGCCAGTAGTATAGATCTTGGCGGATGGTTTCAGCCCCAGCATTTT.

The V and J genes are TRBV19 and TRBJ1-4; tentative D call: TRBD1 (5 bases). CDR3 length: 15 amino acids. Germline V lookup: CDR1 LNHDA, CDR2 SQIVND (reference sequence). Trimming removed 2 bases from V and 0 bases from J, with 7 bases in between. CDR3 nucleotide sequence: TGTGCCAGTAGTATATTGGGGCCAACTAATGAAAAACTGTTTTTT. It translates to CASSILGPTNEKLFF.

This clone was observed once. This chain uses TRBV15 with TRBJ2-7, with D uncertain. Looked up from germline, CDR1 is LNHNV and CDR2 is YYDKDF (reference sequence). Trimming left V 5 bases short and J 2 bases short, with 10 bases between. The CDR3 is 13 residues long. The CDR3 DNA follows: TGTGCCACCAGCGGCAGTACCACCTACGAGCAGTACTTC. Translation gives CATSGSTTYEQYF.

V and J are TRBV10-3 and TRBJ2-7, with D tentatively TRBD2 (5 bases). The CDR3 contains 12 residues. Germline V gives CDR1 ENHRY, CDR2 SYGVKD. The germline V and J ends were trimmed by 10 bases and 4 bases, with 14 bases remaining between them. In nucleotides, the CDR3 is TGTGCCACTACCGGGGTCCTGTACGAGCAGTACTTC. As protein: CATTGVLYEQYF.

The V gene is TRBV2, the J gene TRBJ1-4; 8 bases fit TRBD1. The CDR3 runs to 16 residues. CDR1 and CDR2 (germline): SNHLY, FYNNEI. V was clipped by 7 bases and J by 7 bases; unmatched bases: 14. In nucleotides, the CDR3 is TGTGCCAGCAAGTCCCCGGACAGGGCAAACGGTGAAAAACTGTTTTTT. Its translation: CASKSPDRANGEKLFF.

The V and J genes are TRBV27 and TRBJ2-7; 12 bases match TRBD2. Germline CDR1 MNHEY, CDR2 SMNVEV (reference sequence). V was pared by 4 bases and J by 4 bases, with 5 bases of the junction left unmatched. This CDR3 is 15 amino acids long. The CDR3 DNA follows: TGTGCCAGCAGTTCGCTAGCGGGGGGGCCATACGAGCAGTACTTC. The encoded protein is CASSSLAGGPYEQYF.

The V gene is TRBV19, the J gene TRBJ1-2, with 9 nucleotides matching TRBD1. Germline V CDR1 and CDR2: LNHDA, SQIVND (reference sequence). Losses at the gene ends were 3 bases for V and 3 bases for J; bases not matched to a gene: 8. The CDR3 is 16 residues long. The DNA for the CDR3 is TGTGCCAGTAGTATCCGGGGACAGGGATTGCACTATGGCTACACCTTC. The encoded protein is CASSIRGQGLHYGYTF.

DNA for the CDR3: TGTGCCAGCAATGGATTGTTGCGGGGGGGCCTAGACATTCAGTACTTC. Translated, it gives CASNGLLRGGLDIQYF. The chain couples TRBV2 to TRBJ2-4; TRBD2 matches 9 bases. Germline values: CDR1 SNHLY, CDR2 FYNNEI. The CDR3 has 16 residues. Losses at the gene ends were 7 bases for V and 8 bases for J; bases not matched to a gene: 15.

The chain uses TRBV2 and TRBJ2-7, with a weak D call TRBD2 (6 bases). Germline-derived CDR1 and CDR2 are SNHLY and FYNNEI. V shed 6 bases and J shed 6 bases, with 15 bases lying between them. The CDR3 has 13 residues. CDR3 nucleotide sequence: TGTGCCAGCAGGTACGGGGGAGGAGGCGAGCAGTACTTC. This sequence encodes CASRYGGGGEQYF. Complete variable domain (other parts from reference TRBV2 and TRBJ2-7): EPEVTQTPSHQVTQMGQEVILRCVPISNHLYFYWYRQILGQKVEFLVSFYNNEISEKSEIFDDQFSVERPDGSNFTLKIRSTKLEDSAMYFCASRYGGGGEQYFGPGTRLTVT.

The chain joins TRBV5-1 to TRBJ2-7; tentative D call: TRBD1 (6 bases). CDR1 is SGHRS and CDR2 is YFSETQ in the germline V gene. V lost 0 bases, J lost 3 bases, and 13 bases lay in between. This CDR3 has 15 amino acids. The CDR3 spells CASSLAAGTNYEQYF. In DNA form, the CDR3 reads TGCGCCAGCAGCTTGGCAGCAGGGACAAACTACGAGCAGTACTTC.

This sequence joins TRBV28 and TRBJ2-7, with a tentative D call TRBD2 (5 bases). This CDR3 is 14 amino acids long. V was trimmed by 5 bases and J by 3 bases, leaving 14 bases between them. Germline CDR1 reads MDHEN; CDR2 reads SYDVKM. The chain's CDR3 is CASSPGVVSYEQYF. In nucleotides, the CDR3 is TGTGCCAGCAGTCCCGGGGTCGTCAGCTACGAGCAGTACTTC.

V is TRBV19 and J is TRBJ1-2; no clear D. The germline gives CDR1 LNHDA, CDR2 SQIVND (reference sequence). This CDR3 contains 13 residues. V shed 0 bases and J shed 8 bases, with 10 bases lying between them. CDR3 sequence: CASSIDSWAGYTF. The DNA of the CDR3 is TGTGCCAGTAGTATAGATAGTTGGGCGGGCTACACCTTC. Combining the CDR3 with reference TRBV19 and TRBJ1-2 gives the whole variable domain DGGITQSPKYLFRKEGQNVTLSCEQNLNHDAMYWYRQDPGQGLRLIYYSQIVNDFQKGDIAEGYSVSREKKESFPLTVTSAQKNPTAFYLCASSIDSWAGYTFGSGTRLTVV.

This clone was seen many times. V usage is TRBV2 and J usage is TRBJ1-2; TRBD1 matches at 7 bases. The V gene's germline CDR1 is SNHLY and CDR2 FYNNEI. The CDR3 loop spans 15 amino acids. The junction had 11 bases not matched to a gene; V was cut back by 6 bases and J by 4 bases. CDR3 bases: TGTGCCAGCAGCCCCACAGGGGACTGGTTCTATGGCTACACCTTC. It specifies CASSPTGDWFYGYTF.

The chain has TRBV5-1 and TRBJ2-7, with 9 bases matching TRBD1. Germline CDR1 is SGHRS and CDR2 is YFSETQ. The trim removed 4 bases at V and 6 bases at J, leaving 14 bases unmatched. The CDR3 has 16 residues. CDR3 sequence (DNA): TGCGCCAGCAGCCCCAACACCGGGACAGGGAGACGCGAGCAGTACTTC. Translated: CASSPNTGTGRREQYF.

The count of this clone is one. The rearrangement uses TRBV2 and TRBJ1-1; 7 bases map to TRBD1. J was trimmed by 5 bases and V by 7 bases; bases with no gene match: 10. The V gene's germline CDR1 is SNHLY and CDR2 FYNNEI. CDR3 size: 14 residues. This chain's CDR3 is CASKGQVRSTEAFF. The DNA for the CDR3 is TGTGCCAGCAAAGGACAGGTCCGGTCGACTGAAGCTTTCTTT. The variable domain in full, with the rest retrieved from reference TRBV2 and TRBJ1-1, is EPEVTQTPSHQVTQMGQEVILRCVPISNHLYFYWYRQILGQKVEFLVSFYNNEISEKSEIFDDQFSVERPDGSNFTLKIRSTKLEDSAMYFCASKGQVRSTEAFFGQGTRLTVV.

This clone was counted a single time. The CDR3 loop reads CASSILPGHSYEQYF. The DNA of the CDR3 is TGCGCCAGCAGCATCCTTCCGGGACACTCCTACGAGCAGTACTTC. The rearrangement links TRBV5-1 to TRBJ2-7; weak D call: TRBD1 (6 bases). The CDR3 has 15 residues. V dropped 4 bases and J dropped 0 bases, with 14 bases sitting between them. The germline V gene encodes CDR1 SGHRS and CDR2 YFSETQ.

This clone was seen more than once but under ten times. The chain's CDR3 is CASRDLKGIYEQYF. The DNA for the CDR3 is TGTGCCAGCAGAGACCTCAAGGGGATATACGAGCAGTACTTC. The V call is TRBV6-5, the J call TRBJ2-7; TRBD1 might be the D (5 bases). Trimming took off 6 bases at V and 4 bases at J, with 16 bases between the two ends. The CDR3 has 14 amino acids. Per germline, CDR1 MNHEY and CDR2 SVGAGI.

The rearrangement uses TRBV4-1 and TRBJ2-5; TRBD2 matches 8 bases. V lost 4 bases, J lost 5 bases, and 6 bases stayed unmatched. CDR1 MGHRA and CDR2 YSYEKL come from the germline V gene. This CDR3 has 14 amino acids. The CDR3 loop is CASSPGLAGETQYF. In nucleotides, the CDR3 is TGCGCCAGCAGCCCCGGACTAGCTGGGGAGACCCAGTACTTC.